The clone carrying this T cell receptor beta chain has more than one count but fewer than ten. Its antigen remains unidentified. The germline V gene encodes CDR1 SGHRS and CDR2 YFSETQ. The CDR3 loop spans 13 amino acids. Trimming took off 0 bases at V and 8 bases at J, with 9 bases between the two ends. The source of the sample is a study of beta chain features in type 1 diabetes. Study-level points and caveats: Naive, central memory and Treg TCRB repertoires seemed to resemble each other more closely in patients than they did in healthy donors. Significant though moderate, a shortening of TCRB CDR3s appeared in all four CD4+ subsets of Type 1 diabetes patients.

Of the isolated RNA, all was reverse transcribed, and so the sequenced material was expressed TCRB transcripts. The protocol was immunoSEQ multiplex PCR, while the TCRdb copy is restricted to in-frame clones and leaves out a portion. The sample has hundreds of thousands of clones, 13% seen once. This chain uses TRBV5-1 with TRBJ2-1; D is uncertain. Sequencing input: naive CD4+ T cells from blood. This clonotype was sampled from a man between 18 and 35 years old with type 1 diabetes. The CDR3 protein is CASSLVRVDEQFF. The CDR3 DNA sequence: TGCGCCAGCAGCTTGGTAAGGGTCGATGAGCAGTTCTTC.